Shown below are 6 T cell receptor beta chains from a single sample sequenced in a study of PD-1 blockade in mismatch repair-deficient tumors. Measured with immunoSEQ multiplex PCR; TCRdb has only the in-frame clones, and not every one. The table lists 14,000 or so clones, under 90% of them singletons. The time point is: approximately 10-day in vitro stimulation with candidate neoantigen peptide 4. The antigens for these receptors are not known. The sample in question was cells cultured in vitro, obtained from a patient treated with pembrolizumab. These receptors all come from an adult with mismatch repair-deficient cancer.

The chain recombines TRBV6-6 with TRBJ2-7; TRBD2 might be the D (6 bases). V gave up 0 bases and J gave up 4 bases, with 10 bases separating them. Germline V lookup: CDR1 MNHNY, CDR2 SVGAGI (reference sequence). CDR3 length: 14 amino acids. The CDR3 loop is CASSYSGGLYEQYF. CDR3 nucleotide sequence: TGTGCCAGCAGTTACTCGGGGGGATTGTACGAGCAGTACTTC.

This sequence joins TRBV10-3 and TRBJ2-3; 7 bases map to TRBD1. From germline, CDR1 is ENHRY and CDR2 SYGVKD. The CDR3 sequence is 15 residues long. V was clipped by 10 bases and J by 2 bases; unmatched bases: 12. CDR3 loop: CATKGSGQYTDTQYF. DNA for the CDR3: TGTGCCACCAAAGGGTCGGGACAGTACACAGATACGCAGTATTTT.

The sample holds a few counts of this clone. This rearrangement joins TRBV5-1 to TRBJ2-7, with TRBD2 matching over 14 bases. V lost 4 bases to trimming and J lost 1 base; unmatched junction nucleotides: 4. The CDR3 totals 16 residues. Germline V gene sequence: CDR1 SGHRS, CDR2 YFSETQ. The CDR3 nucleotides read TGCGCCAGCAGCGCCCGACTAGCGGGAGGGTCCTACGAGCAGTACTTC. This gives the protein CASSARLAGGSYEQYF.

Only a few counts were recorded for this clone. The chain joins TRBV5-1 to TRBJ2-5; D is perhaps TRBD1 (5 bases). Between the trimmed V and J ends, which lost 2 bases and 2 bases, there was a span of 10 bases. Germline V gene data show CDR1 as SGHRS and CDR2 as YFSETQ. This CDR3 is 14 amino acids long. In nucleotides, the CDR3 is TGCGCCAGCAGCTTCCAGGGCCAGCAAGAGACCCAGTACTTC. Amino acids: CASSFQGQQETQYF.

As DNA, the CDR3 is TGTGCCAGCAGCAAATGTTTTATCCTAGGCGATCTCCACAATGAGCAGTTCTTC. Protein: CASSKCFILGDLHNEQFF. This chain joins TRBV21-1 and TRBJ2-1; TRBD2, the table's D call, was not compared with the DNA. TRBV21-1 is tagged as a pseudogene. The CDR3 has 18 amino acids.

The chain uses TRBV14 and TRBJ2-7; TRBD2 matches at 9 bases. With V trimmed by 0 bases and J by 5 bases, 2 bases remained unmatched. The CDR3 contains 14 residues. In germline, CDR1 is SGHDN, CDR2 FVKESK. The CDR3 reads CASSQERLADEQYF. CDR3 bases: TGTGCCAGCAGCCAAGAAAGACTAGCGGACGAGCAGTACTTC.